The present entry profiles one T cell receptor (beta chain) with its context. Antigen unknown. This record comes from a study of T cell responses to AZD1222 COVID-19 vaccine. Overall study findings and caveats: Repertoires were obtained only post-peak T cell response. Clonal diversity may have been underestimated in mostly white British donors. Spike-specific TCR breadth and depth both grew after two AZD1222 doses. The number of AZD1222 recipients seropositive at baseline was only 6 or 7.

The table came from immunoSEQ multiplex PCR; TCRdb's copy has only in-frame clones and leaves some out. The sample includes roughly 120,000 clones, just under 95% of them seen just once. The CDR3 is 14 amino acids. The V end was cut by 0 bases, the J end by 6 bases, with 7 bases between. Germline-derived CDR1 and CDR2 are SGHNT and YYREEE (reference sequence). Sample: peripheral blood, taken on day 0 of AZD1222 vaccination. This chain joins TRBV5-4 and TRBJ1-6; D not resolved. This TCR was recovered from an adult in good health. This chain's CDR3 is CASSLESVNSPLHF. The CDR3 coding sequence is TGTGCCAGCAGCTTGGAGTCAGTTAATTCACCCCTCCACTTT. Supplemented by reference TRBV5-4 and TRBJ1-6, the full variable domain reads ETGVTQSPTHLIKTRGQQVTLRCSSQSGHNTVSWYQQALGQGPQFIFQYYREEENGRGNFPPRFSGLQFPNYSSELNVNALELDDSALYLCASSLESVNSPLHFGNGTRLTVT.